This T cell receptor beta chain was captured in a study of OX40 agonist ivuxolimab in advanced cancers. The wider study: Eligibility rules accepted prior anti-PD-1, anti-PD-L1 or anti-CTLA-4 therapy, and roughly 42% had some. Study-level findings and limits: Mean expanded clone counts were higher in CD8+ than CD4+ T cells.

Clones were sequenced by immunoSEQ multiplex PCR, and TCRdb holds only the in-frame ones, with some missing. The table records tens of thousands of clones, approximately 86% of them present only once. In the case of this clone: Antigen specificity is unknown.

The CDR3 contains 12 residues. Patients with autoimmune history or systemic immunosuppression were excluded. V and J are TRBV21-1 and TRBJ2-7. TRBV21-1 corresponds to a pseudogene. The TCR sequence derives from an adult with an advanced solid tumor such as melanoma, head and neck, liver or kidney cancer. The sequencing here drew on CD4+ or CD8+ T cells sorted from blood, taken in a trial of the OX40 agonist ivuxolimab. The CDR3 DNA sequence: TGTGCCAGCCGAAGGGACCTCTACGAGCAGTACTTC. Amino acids: CASRRDLYEQYF.